A single sample is the source of the 25 T cell receptor beta chains below, sequenced in a study of radiation and T cells in renal cell carcinoma. The time point: blood 4 weeks post-SBRT, at nephrectomy. The treatment here: 15 Gy SBRT to primary tumor, nephrectomy 4 weeks later. The table came from immunoSEQ multiplex PCR; TCRdb's copy has only in-frame clones and leaves some out. Of about 100,000 clones in the sample, 84% were seen once. Material: blood, obtained from a patient whose treatment included radiotherapy and nephrectomy. Receptor source: a man aged 55 to 70 with renal cell carcinoma.

This chain uses TRBV19 with TRBJ2-1; TRBD1 matches 11 bases. V gave up 6 bases and J gave up 6 bases; unmatched junction bases: 10. The CDR3 covers 16 residues. The germline gives CDR1 LNHDA, CDR2 SQIVND (reference sequence). The CDR3 DNA follows: TGTGCCAGTAGACCCGACTGGGACAGGGGGTTCAATGAGCAGTTCTTC. Amino acids: CASRPDWDRGFNEQFF.

This chain connects TRBV11-3 to TRBJ2-3, with 15 bases fitting TRBD2. In germline, CDR1 is SGHNT, CDR2 YENEEA. CDR3 length equals 16 residues. V trimming: 5 bases; J trimming: 3 bases; junction bases outside the gene matches: 3. The CDR3 loop is CASSPGTSGRTDTQYF. The CDR3 coding sequence is TGTGCCAGCAGCCCCGGGACTAGCGGGAGGACAGATACGCAGTATTTT.

The chain joins TRBV30 to TRBJ2-5; possibly TRBD2 for D (6 bases). The CDR3 is 13 amino acids. Germline V CDR1 and CDR2: GTSNPN, SVGIG (reference sequence). V shed 0 bases and J shed 3 bases, with 8 bases lying between them. The CDR3 bases are TGTGCCTGGAGTGTCGGAGGGGAAGAGACCCAGTACTTC. It is translated as CAWSVGGEETQYF. The full variable domain, its missing parts supplied by reference TRBV30 and TRBJ2-5, is SQTIHQWPATLVQPVGSPLSLECTVEGTSNPNLYWYRQAAGRGLQLLFYSVGIGQISSEVPQNLSASRPQDRQFILSSKKLLLSDSGFYLCAWSVGGEETQYFGPGTRLLVL.

This clone qualifies as medium-sized. The chain combines TRBV10-3 with TRBJ1-1; D might be TRBD1 (6 bases). CDR3 length equals 13 residues. CDR1 and CDR2 (germline): ENHRY, SYGVKD. V shed 8 bases and J shed 4 bases, with 14 bases lying between them. The CDR3 is CAIGQGLGTEAFF. CDR3 sequence (DNA): TGTGCCATCGGGCAGGGGTTGGGCACTGAAGCTTTCTTT.

This chain uses TRBV18 with TRBJ1-2; 9 positions match TRBD1. With V trimmed by 6 bases and J by 4 bases, 12 bases remained unmatched. The CDR3 loop spans 16 amino acids. Germline V gene data show CDR1 as KGHSH and CDR2 as LQKENI. CDR3 region: CASSPVGTGSGYGYTF. The CDR3 nucleotides read TGTGCCAGCTCGCCGGTTGGGACAGGGAGTGGCTATGGCTACACCTTC.

This clone appeared a single time. This sequence joins TRBV5-6 and TRBJ2-7; perhaps TRBD1 as D (6 bases). V shed 0 bases and J shed 7 bases, with 11 bases lying between them. The CDR3 extends over 13 amino acids. Germline-derived CDR1 and CDR2 are SGHDT and YYEEEE. The CDR3 region is CASSLASGEEQYF. CDR3 nucleotides: TGTGCCAGCAGCTTGGCTTCAGGGGAAGAGCAGTACTTC.

The V and J genes are TRBV5-7 and TRBJ2-2; 13 nucleotides agree with TRBD2. TRBV5-7 is labeled an ORF, and its function is uncertain. The CDR3 spans 17 residues. The V gene end was trimmed by 3 bases and the J gene end by 5 bases; junction bases not matched to a gene: 7. The CDR3 bases are TGTGCCAGCAGCTCGGCAGGACTAGCGGGAGATACCGGGGAGCTGTTTTTT. Translating it yields CASSSAGLAGDTGELFF.

V usage is TRBV2 and J usage is TRBJ2-7; 9 bases agree with TRBD1. This CDR3 is built from 14 residues. Germline-derived CDR1 and CDR2 are SNHLY and FYNNEI. Trimming at V came to 10 bases and at J to 0 bases, leaving 7 bases not matched to a gene. CDR3 in amino acids: CATTRDRASYEQYF. CDR3 nucleotides: TGTGCCACCACCCGGGACAGGGCCTCCTACGAGCAGTACTTC.

The gene calls are TRBV7-9 and TRBJ2-3; the D gene is possibly TRBD2 (5 bases). Per the germline V gene, CDR1 is SEHNR and CDR2 is FQNEAQ (reference sequence). Trimming left V 4 bases short and J 2 bases short, with 10 bases between. The CDR3 runs to 14 residues. The CDR3 coding sequence is TGTGCCAGCAGCTACTTTAGCGTCACAGATACGCAGTATTTT. Translating it yields CASSYFSVTDTQYF.

This sequence joins TRBV10-3 and TRBJ1-2; possible D gene TRBD1, 5 bases. The germline CDR1 and CDR2 sequences are ENHRY and SYGVKD. Deletions cut 8 bases from V and 2 bases from J, with 12 bases between. There are 13 residues in the CDR3. In DNA form, the CDR3 reads TGTGCCATCTACGGGGGTTCCAACTATGGCTACACCTTC. Protein product: CAIYGGSNYGYTF.

V is TRBV19 and J is TRBJ2-1; 9 bases fit TRBD2. The CDR3 runs to 14 residues. The germline V gene encodes CDR1 LNHDA and CDR2 SQIVND (reference sequence). V trimming: 4 bases; J trimming: 9 bases; junction bases outside the gene matches: 7. For the CDR3, the DNA is TGTGCCAGTAGTACCCCGGGACTAGCAGGTGAGCAGTTCTTC. This encodes CASSTPGLAGEQFF.

The V and J genes are TRBV6-1 and TRBJ2-2; D is ambiguous. The CDR3 is 13 amino acids. V was pared by 1 base and J by 4 bases, with 4 bases between. CDR1 is MNHNS and CDR2 is SASEGT in the germline V gene. The CDR3 nucleotides read TGTGCCAGCAGTGAAGTTAGCACCGGGGAGCTGTTTTTT. It codes for CASSEVSTGELFF.

The rearrangement links TRBV7-6 to TRBJ2-2, with D unclear. The germline CDR1 and CDR2 sequences are SGHVS and FNYEAQ. Trimming left V 2 bases short and J 6 bases short, with 7 bases between. This CDR3 is 13 amino acids long. CDR3 sequence (DNA): TGTGCCAGCAGCTTACTCCGGGCCGGGGAGCTGTTTTTT. Amino acid sequence: CASSLLRAGELFF.

The genes are TRBV27 and TRBJ1-2; tentative D call: TRBD1 (5 bases). This CDR3 is 17 amino acids long. Germline V gene data show CDR1 as MNHEY and CDR2 as SMNVEV (reference sequence). V dropped 3 bases and J dropped 3 bases, with 20 bases sitting between them. CDR3 residues: CASSLFSRAGRDYGYTF. The CDR3 coding sequence is TGTGCCAGCAGTTTGTTCTCTCGGGCAGGGCGGGACTATGGCTACACCTTC.

This clone is a singleton in its sample. This rearrangement joins TRBV4-1 to TRBJ1-2; D is undetermined. V dropped 2 bases and J dropped 1 base, with 5 bases sitting between them. Germline lookup yields CDR1 MGHRA and CDR2 YSYEKL. The CDR3 has 13 amino acids. The CDR3 region is CASSQFINYGYTF. As DNA, the CDR3 is TGCGCCAGCAGCCAATTTATTAACTATGGCTACACCTTC.

This clone was counted only a few times. The CDR3 coding sequence is TGCGCCAGCAGCCACCAGGGCGAGCAGTACTTC. It specifies CASSHQGEQYF. The rearrangement links TRBV5-1 to TRBJ2-7; TRBD1 might be the D (5 bases). The germline V gene encodes CDR1 SGHRS and CDR2 YFSETQ. The CDR3 contains 11 residues. Between the trimmed V and J ends, which lost 4 bases and 6 bases, there was a span of 8 bases.

V is TRBV6-1 and J is TRBJ2-7, with TRBD1 identical over 7 bases. The CDR3 spans 13 residues. Germline-derived CDR1 and CDR2 are MNHNS and SASEGT. V was pared by 1 base and J by 4 bases, with 1 base of the junction left unmatched. CDR3: CASSEDRGYEQYF. Here the CDR3 DNA reads TGTGCCAGCAGTGAAGACAGGGGTTACGAGCAGTACTTC.

This clone was counted many times. The rearrangement uses TRBV7-6 and TRBJ2-3; 11 bases map to TRBD2. CDR1 and CDR2 from the germline V gene are SGHVS and FNYEAQ. Trimming took 2 bases from V and 2 from J; bases not matched to a gene: 12. This CDR3 has 19 residues. The CDR3 spells CASSLRSLAGGTSTDTQYF. CDR3 bases: TGTGCCAGCAGCTTACGATCCCTAGCGGGAGGTACATCCACAGATACGCAGTATTTT.

J is TRBJ2-2 and V is TRBV19, with TRBD2 matching 12 bases. The CDR3 contains 17 residues. Trimming at V came to 1 base and at J to 2 bases, leaving 2 bases not matched to a gene. Germline CDR1 and CDR2: LNHDA and SQIVND (reference sequence). The CDR3 region has the DNA TGTGCCAGTAGTATAGGACTAGCGGGAGTCAACACCGGGGAGCTGTTTTTT. It yields the protein CASSIGLAGVNTGELFF.

The rearrangement uses TRBV19 and TRBJ2-1; the match to TRBD2 covers 9 bases. Germline CDR1 LNHDA, CDR2 SQIVND (reference sequence). CDR3 length equals 15 residues. V lost 4 bases, J lost 8 bases, and 9 bases stayed unmatched. This CDR3 is CASSKGSGRTYEQFF. The CDR3 bases are TGTGCCAGTAGTAAGGGTAGCGGGAGAACCTATGAGCAGTTCTTC.

The chain recombines TRBV19 with TRBJ2-5; 9 nucleotides line up with TRBD2. The CDR3 is made up of 15 amino acids. Germline lookup yields CDR1 LNHDA and CDR2 SQIVND (reference sequence). The V gene end was trimmed by 3 bases and the J gene end by 1 base; junction bases not matched to a gene: 3. The CDR3 sequence is CASSMWTSVQETQYF. The CDR3, as DNA: TGTGCCAGTAGTATGTGGACTAGCGTCCAAGAGACCCAGTACTTC.

The chain couples TRBV15 to TRBJ1-3, with D unresolved. The germline V gene encodes CDR1 LNHNV and CDR2 YYDKDF (reference sequence). The germline V and J ends were trimmed by 0 bases and 0 bases, with 6 bases remaining between them. CDR3 length: 15 amino acids. CDR3 coding DNA: TGTGCCACCAGCAGAGACGGAACCTCTGGAAACACCATATATTTT. Translation gives CATSRDGTSGNTIYF.

This clone was picked up one time. CDR3: CASSQDSPGTSTDTQYF. The CDR3 DNA is TGCGCCAGCAGCCAAGATAGTCCCGGGACCAGCACAGATACGCAGTATTTT. V and J are TRBV4-1 and TRBJ2-3; D is perhaps TRBD1 or TRBD2 (5 bases each). The CDR3 has 17 amino acids. The V end was cut by 0 bases, the J end by 0 bases, with 13 bases between. Germline V gene sequence: CDR1 MGHRA, CDR2 YSYEKL.

The chain is built from TRBV5-1 and TRBJ2-7, with D unclear. Germline CDR1 and CDR2: SGHRS and YFSETQ. The CDR3 sequence is 13 residues long. Trimming took 0 bases from V and 3 from J, leaving 7 bases between them. The DNA for the CDR3 is TGCGCCAGCAGCTTGGTTCCAGGCTACGAGCAGTACTTC. Its protein product is CASSLVPGYEQYF.

The chain carries TRBV7-9 and TRBJ2-6; no firm D call. Between the trimmed V and J ends, which lost 3 bases and 2 bases, there was a span of 8 bases. This CDR3 has 15 amino acids. Germline V gene sequence: CDR1 SEHNR, CDR2 FQNEAQ (reference sequence). The CDR3 sequence is CASSFPRAGANVLTF. CDR3 bases: TGTGCCAGCAGCTTTCCCCGGGCTGGGGCCAACGTCCTGACTTTC. Looking up the rest from reference TRBV7-9 and TRBJ2-6 gives the full variable domain: DTGVSQNPRHKITKRGQNVTFRCDPISEHNRLYWYRQTLGQGPEFLTYFQNEAQLEKSRLLSDRFSAERPKGSFSTLEIQRTEQGDSAMYLCASSFPRAGANVLTFGAGSRLTVL.